This T cell receptor (beta chain) was sequenced for a study of blood T cells in healthy people across ages. V was pared by 5 bases and J by 3 bases, with 16 bases between. CDR3 length: 14 residues. Per the germline V gene, CDR1 is DFQATT and CDR2 is SNEGSKA (reference sequence). A sample-barcoded 5' primer and a J-beta primer mix were used in a second PCR of roughly 6 to 11 cycles. Each CDR3 protein is one row after TCRdb ran MiXCR on the 5' RACE reads. The sample gives more than 1.4 million distinct CDR3 sequences, 42% of which show up once; 7.9% is in the top ten. The clonotype comes from a woman between 18 and 29 years old in good health. The V call is TRBV20-1, the J call TRBJ1-1, with D possibly being TRBD1 (5 bases). Input material: blood. The CDR3 loop is CSAGIGPGDTEAFF. CDR3 DNA: TGCAGTGCTGGGATAGGTCCGGGGGACACTGAAGCTTTCTTT.